This T cell receptor beta chain is from a study of radiation and T cells in renal cell carcinoma. Regarding time point: blood 2 weeks post-SBRT. The sample's treatment: 15 Gy SBRT to primary tumor, nephrectomy 4 weeks later. Clones were sequenced by immunoSEQ multiplex PCR, and TCRdb holds only the in-frame ones, with some missing. This table holds around 120,000 clones, 80% to 90% found once. CDR3 length equals 14 residues. The V and J ends lost 2 bases and 3 bases, in that order; junction bases with no gene match: 3. In germline, CDR1 is SGHDT, CDR2 YYEEEE. The receptor was isolated from a woman aged 60-75 years with renal cell carcinoma. Source: blood, taken from a patient whose treatment included radiotherapy and nephrectomy. The rearrangement joins TRBV5-6 to TRBJ1-2; the match to TRBD1 covers 8 bases. Here the CDR3 DNA reads TGTGCCAGCAGCTTAGTGGACAGGGACTATGGCTACACCTTC. Translating gives CASSLVDRDYGYTF.